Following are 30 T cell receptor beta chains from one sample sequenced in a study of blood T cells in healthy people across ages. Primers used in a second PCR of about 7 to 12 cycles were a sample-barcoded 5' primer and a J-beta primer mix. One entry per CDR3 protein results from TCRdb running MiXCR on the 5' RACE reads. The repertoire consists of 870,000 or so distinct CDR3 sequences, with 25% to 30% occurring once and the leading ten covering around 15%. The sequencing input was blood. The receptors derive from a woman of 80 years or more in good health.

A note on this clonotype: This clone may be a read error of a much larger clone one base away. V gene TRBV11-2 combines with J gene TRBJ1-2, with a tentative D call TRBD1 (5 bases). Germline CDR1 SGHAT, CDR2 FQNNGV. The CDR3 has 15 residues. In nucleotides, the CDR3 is TGTACCAGCAGCCCTAACCAGGGTACATTCTATGGCTACACCTTC. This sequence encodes CTSSPNQGTFYGYTF.

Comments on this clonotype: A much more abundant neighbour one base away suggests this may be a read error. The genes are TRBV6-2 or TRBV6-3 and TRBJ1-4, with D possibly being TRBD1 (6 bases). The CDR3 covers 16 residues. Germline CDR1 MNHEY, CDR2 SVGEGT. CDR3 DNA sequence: TGTGTCAGCAGACCGGGACACCTTGCAACTAATGAAAAACTGTTTTTT. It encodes CVSRPGHLATNEKLFF.

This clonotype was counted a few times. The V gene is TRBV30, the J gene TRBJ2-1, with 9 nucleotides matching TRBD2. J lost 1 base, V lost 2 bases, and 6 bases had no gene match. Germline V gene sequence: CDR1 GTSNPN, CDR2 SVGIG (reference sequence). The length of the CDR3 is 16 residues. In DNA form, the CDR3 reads TGTGCCTGGAGTTTCGGCGGGGGGGCTTCCTACAATGAGCAGTTCTTC. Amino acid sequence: CAWSFGGGASYNEQFF.

CDR3 sequence reads: CASSLRNSYEQFF. The DNA for the CDR3 is TGTGCCAGCAGCCTTCGGAACTCCTACGAGCAGTTCTTC. V gene TRBV27 combines with J gene TRBJ2-1; D is undetermined. The length of the CDR3 is 13 residues. Between the trimmed V and J ends, which lost 6 bases and 10 bases, there was a span of 16 bases. Germline CDR1 and CDR2: MNHEY and SMNVEV (reference sequence).

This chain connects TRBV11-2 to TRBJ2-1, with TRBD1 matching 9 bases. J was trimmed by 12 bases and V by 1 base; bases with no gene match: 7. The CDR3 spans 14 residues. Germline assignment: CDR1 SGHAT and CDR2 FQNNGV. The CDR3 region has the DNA TGTGCCAGCAGCTTAGCGGACAGGGGAGTAGGGCAGTTCTTC. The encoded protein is CASSLADRGVGQFF.

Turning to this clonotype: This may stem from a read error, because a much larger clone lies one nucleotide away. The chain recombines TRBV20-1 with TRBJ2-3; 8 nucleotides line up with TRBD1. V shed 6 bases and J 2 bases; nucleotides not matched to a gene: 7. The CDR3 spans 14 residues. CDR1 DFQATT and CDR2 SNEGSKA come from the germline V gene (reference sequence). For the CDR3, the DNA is TGCAGTGCAAGGACAGGGACGGACACAGATACGCAGTATTTT. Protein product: CSARTGTDTDTQYF.

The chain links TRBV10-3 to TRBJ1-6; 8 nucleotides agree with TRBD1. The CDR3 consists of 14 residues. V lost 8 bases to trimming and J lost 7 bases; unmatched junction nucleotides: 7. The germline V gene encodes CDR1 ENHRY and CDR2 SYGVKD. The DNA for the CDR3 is TGTGCCATCGGACAGGGAAGATTAAATTCACCCCTCCACTTT. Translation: CAIGQGRLNSPLHF.

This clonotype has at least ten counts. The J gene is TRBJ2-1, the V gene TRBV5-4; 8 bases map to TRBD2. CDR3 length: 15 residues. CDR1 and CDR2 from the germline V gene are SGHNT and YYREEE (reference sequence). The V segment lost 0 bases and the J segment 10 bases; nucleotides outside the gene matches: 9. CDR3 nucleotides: TGTGCCAGCAGCTTGGTCGGGGGGAGCGGGGGCGAGCAGTTCTTC. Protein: CASSLVGGSGGEQFF.

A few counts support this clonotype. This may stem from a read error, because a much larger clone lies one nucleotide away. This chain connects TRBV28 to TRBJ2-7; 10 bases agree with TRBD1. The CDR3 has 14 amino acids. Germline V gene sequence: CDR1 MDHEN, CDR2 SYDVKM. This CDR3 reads CAGSPGQGIDEQYF. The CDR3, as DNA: TGTGCCGGCAGCCCGGGACAGGGGATAGACGAGCAGTACTTC.

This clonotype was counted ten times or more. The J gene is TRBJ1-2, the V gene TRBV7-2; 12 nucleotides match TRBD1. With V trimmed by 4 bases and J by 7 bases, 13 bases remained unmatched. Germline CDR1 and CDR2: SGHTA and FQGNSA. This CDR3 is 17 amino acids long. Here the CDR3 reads CASSSFPTGTGGPGYTF. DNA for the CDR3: TGTGCCAGCAGCTCATTCCCTACCGGGACAGGGGGCCCTGGCTACACCTTC.

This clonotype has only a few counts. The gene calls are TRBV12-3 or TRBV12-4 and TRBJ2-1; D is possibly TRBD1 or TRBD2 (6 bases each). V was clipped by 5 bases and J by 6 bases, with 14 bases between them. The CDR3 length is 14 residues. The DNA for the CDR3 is TGTGCCAGCAGTCCCCGCAGGGGAGGCAATGAGCAGTTCTTC. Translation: CASSPRRGGNEQFF.

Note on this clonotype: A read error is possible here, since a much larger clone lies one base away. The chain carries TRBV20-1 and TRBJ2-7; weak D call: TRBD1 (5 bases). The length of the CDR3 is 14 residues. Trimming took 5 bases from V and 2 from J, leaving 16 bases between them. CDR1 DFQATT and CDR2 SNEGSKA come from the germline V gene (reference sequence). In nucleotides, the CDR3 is TGCAGTGCTGCGAAAAGGACAAATACCTACGAGCAGTACTTC. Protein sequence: CSAAKRTNTYEQYF.

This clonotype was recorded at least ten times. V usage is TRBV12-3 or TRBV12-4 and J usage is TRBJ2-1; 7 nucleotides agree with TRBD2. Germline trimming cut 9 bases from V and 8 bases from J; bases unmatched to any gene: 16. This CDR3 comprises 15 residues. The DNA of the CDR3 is TGTGCCAGTGACGGAGGAGCCGGACTAGTTTATGAGCAGTTCTTC. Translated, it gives CASDGGAGLVYEQFF.

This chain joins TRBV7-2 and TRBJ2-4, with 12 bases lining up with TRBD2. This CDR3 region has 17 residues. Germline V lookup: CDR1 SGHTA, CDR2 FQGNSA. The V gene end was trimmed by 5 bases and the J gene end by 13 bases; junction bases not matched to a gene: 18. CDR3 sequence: CASSRGLAGSQMGEQYF. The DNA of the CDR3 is TGTGCCAGCAGCCGAGGACTAGCGGGGTCCCAGATGGGGGAGCAGTACTTC.

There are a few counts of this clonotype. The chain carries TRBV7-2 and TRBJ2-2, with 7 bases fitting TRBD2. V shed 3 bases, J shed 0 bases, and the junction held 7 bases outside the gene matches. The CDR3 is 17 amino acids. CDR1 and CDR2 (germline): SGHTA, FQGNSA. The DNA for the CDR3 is TGTGCCAGCAGCTTTGGACTAGTCGGTGCGAACACCGGGGAGCTGTTTTTT. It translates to CASSFGLVGANTGELFF. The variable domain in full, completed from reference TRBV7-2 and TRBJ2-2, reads GAGVSQSPSNKVTEKGKDVELRCDPISGHTALYWYRQSLGQGLEFLIYFQGNSAPDKSGLPSDRFSAERTGGSVSTLTIQRTQQEDSAVYLCASSFGLVGANTGELFFGEGSRLTVL.

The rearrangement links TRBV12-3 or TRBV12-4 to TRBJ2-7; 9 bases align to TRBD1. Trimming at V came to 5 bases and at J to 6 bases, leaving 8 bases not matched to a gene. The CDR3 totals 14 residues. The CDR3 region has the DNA TGTGCCAGCAGTGCTAGGGGACAGGGTTCCGAGCAGTACTTC. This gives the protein CASSARGQGSEQYF.

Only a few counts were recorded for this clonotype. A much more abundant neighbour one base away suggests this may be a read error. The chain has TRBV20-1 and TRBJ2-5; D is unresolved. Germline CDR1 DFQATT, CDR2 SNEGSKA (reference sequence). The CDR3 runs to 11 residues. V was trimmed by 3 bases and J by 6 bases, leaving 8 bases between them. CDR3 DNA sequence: TGCAGTGCTAGTTTAGGCCAGACCCAGTACTTC. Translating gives CSASLGQTQYF.

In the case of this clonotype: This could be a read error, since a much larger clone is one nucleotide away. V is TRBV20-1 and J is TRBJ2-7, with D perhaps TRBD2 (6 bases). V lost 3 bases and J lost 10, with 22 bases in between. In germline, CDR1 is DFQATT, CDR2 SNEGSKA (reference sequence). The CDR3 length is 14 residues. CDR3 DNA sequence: TGCAGTGCTAGGGAGGGTAGCGTAAAGGAGGCCCAGTACTTC. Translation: CSAREGSVKEAQYF.

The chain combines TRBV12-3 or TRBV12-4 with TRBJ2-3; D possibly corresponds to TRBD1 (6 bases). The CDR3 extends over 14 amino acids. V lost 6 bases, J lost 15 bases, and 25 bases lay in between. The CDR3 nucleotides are TGTGCCAGCAGAGAGAGGGGGAGAGCAGATGTGCAATATTTT. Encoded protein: CASRERGRADVQYF.

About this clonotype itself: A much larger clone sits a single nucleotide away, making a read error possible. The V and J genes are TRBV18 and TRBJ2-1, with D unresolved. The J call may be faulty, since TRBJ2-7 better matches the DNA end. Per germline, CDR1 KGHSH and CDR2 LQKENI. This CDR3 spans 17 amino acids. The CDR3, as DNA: TGTGCCAGCTCACCACCTCAACCAGGAAGCTCCTACAATGAGCAGTACTTC. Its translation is CASSPPQPGSSYNEQYF.

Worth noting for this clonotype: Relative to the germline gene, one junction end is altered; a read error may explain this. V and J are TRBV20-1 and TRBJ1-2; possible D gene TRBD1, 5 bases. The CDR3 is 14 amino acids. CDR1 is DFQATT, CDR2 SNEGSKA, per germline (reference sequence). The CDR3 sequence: CSTSAVEGDYGYTF. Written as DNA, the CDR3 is TGCAGTACTAGCGCAGTCGAAGGGGACTATGGCTACACCTTC.

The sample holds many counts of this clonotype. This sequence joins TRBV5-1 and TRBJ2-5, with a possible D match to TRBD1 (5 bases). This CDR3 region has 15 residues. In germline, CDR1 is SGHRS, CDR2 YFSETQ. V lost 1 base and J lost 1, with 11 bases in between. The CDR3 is CASSLLGQGQETQYF. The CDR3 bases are TGCGCCAGCAGCTTGCTTGGGCAGGGCCAAGAGACCCAGTACTTC.

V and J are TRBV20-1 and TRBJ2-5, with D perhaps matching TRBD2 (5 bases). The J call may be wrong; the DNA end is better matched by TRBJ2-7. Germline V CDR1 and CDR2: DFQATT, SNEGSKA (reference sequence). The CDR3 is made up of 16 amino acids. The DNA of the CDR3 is TGCAGTGCTAGAGATCCCCAAACTAGGCCTCACTACGAGCAGTACTTC. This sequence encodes CSARDPQTRPHYEQYF.

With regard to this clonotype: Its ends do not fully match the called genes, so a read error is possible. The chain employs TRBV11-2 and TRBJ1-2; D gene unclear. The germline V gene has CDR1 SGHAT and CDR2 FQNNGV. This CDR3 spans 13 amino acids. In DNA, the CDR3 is TGTGCCAGCAGCTTAACAACTAACTATGGCCACACCTTC. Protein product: CASSLTTNYGHTF.

The DNA of the CDR3 is TGTGCCAGCAGGTTTCACACCTTC. It codes for CASRFHTF. The gene calls are TRBV2 and TRBJ1-2; D gene ambiguous. The V gene lost 6 bases and the J gene lost 12 bases, with 5 bases spanning the gap. The CDR3 has 8 residues. Germline CDR1 is SNHLY and CDR2 is FYNNEI.

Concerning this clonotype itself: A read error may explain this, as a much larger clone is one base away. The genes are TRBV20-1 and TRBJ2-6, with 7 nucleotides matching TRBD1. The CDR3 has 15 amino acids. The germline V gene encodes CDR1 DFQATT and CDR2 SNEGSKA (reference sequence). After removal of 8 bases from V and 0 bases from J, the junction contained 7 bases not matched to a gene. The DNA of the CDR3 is TGCAGTACCCGACAGGGCCCCTCTGGGGCCAACGTCCTGACTTTC. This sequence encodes CSTRQGPSGANVLTF.

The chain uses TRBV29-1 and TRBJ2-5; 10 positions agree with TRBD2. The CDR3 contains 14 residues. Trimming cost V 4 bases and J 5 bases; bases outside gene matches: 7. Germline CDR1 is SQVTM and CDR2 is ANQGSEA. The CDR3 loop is CSVGSSGGRETQYF. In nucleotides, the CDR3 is TGCAGCGTTGGAAGTAGCGGGGGGAGGGAGACCCAGTACTTC. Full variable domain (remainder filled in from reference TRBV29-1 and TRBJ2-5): SAVISQKPSRDICQRGTSLTIQCQVDSQVTMMFWYRQQPGQSLTLIATANQGSEATYESGFVIDKFPISRPNLTFSTLTVSNMSPEDSSIYLCSVGSSGGRETQYFGPGTRLLVL.

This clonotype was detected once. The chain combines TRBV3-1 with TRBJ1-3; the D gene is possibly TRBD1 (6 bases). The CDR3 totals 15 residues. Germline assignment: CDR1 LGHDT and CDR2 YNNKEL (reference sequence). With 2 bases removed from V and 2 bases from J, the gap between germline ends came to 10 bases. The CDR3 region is CASSQQGTTGNTIYF. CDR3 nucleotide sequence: TGTGCCAGCAGCCAACAGGGGACGACTGGAAACACCATATATTTT. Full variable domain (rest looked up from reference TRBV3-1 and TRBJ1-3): DTAVSQTPKYLVTQMGNDKSIKCEQNLGHDTMYWYKQDSKKFLKIMFSYNNKELIINETVPNRFSPKSPDKAHLNLHINSLELGDSAVYFCASSQQGTTGNTIYFGEGSWLTVV.

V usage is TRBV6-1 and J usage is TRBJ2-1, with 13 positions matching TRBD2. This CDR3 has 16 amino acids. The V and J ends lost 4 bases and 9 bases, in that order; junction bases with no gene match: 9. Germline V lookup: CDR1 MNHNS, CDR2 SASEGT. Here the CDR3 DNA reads TGTGCCAGCAGTGGGAGGACTAGCGGGAGAGGGGCTGAGCAGTTCTTC. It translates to CASSGRTSGRGAEQFF.

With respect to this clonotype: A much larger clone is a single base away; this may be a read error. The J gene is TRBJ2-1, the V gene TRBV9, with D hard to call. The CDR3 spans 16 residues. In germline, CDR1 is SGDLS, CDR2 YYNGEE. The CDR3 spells CASSVGASSRPGEQVF. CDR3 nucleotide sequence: TGTGCCAGCAGCGTAGGGGCTAGTAGTCGCCCGGGTGAGCAGGTCTTC. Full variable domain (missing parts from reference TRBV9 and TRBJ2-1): DSGVTQTPKHLITATGQRVTLRCSPRSGDLSVYWYQQSLDQGLQFLIQYYNGEERAKGNILERFSAQQFPDLHSELNLSSLELGDSALYFCASSVGASSRPGEQVFGPGTRLTVL.